The present T cell receptor beta chain was sequenced within a study of blood T cells in healthy people across ages. Every sample yielded at least 6.5 million isolated PBMCs. A minimum of 5 micrograms of total RNA was extracted per sample. The CDR3 totals 17 residues. Germline values: CDR1 SGDLS, CDR2 YYNGEE. The V and J ends lost 0 bases and 2 bases, in that order; junction bases with no gene match: 7. Next came a second PCR, run for about 7 to 12 cycles, which used a sample-barcoded 5' primer along with a J-beta primer mix. TCRdb re-derived calls from the 5' RACE reads in MiXCR, one entry per CDR3 protein. The sample comprises about 590,000 distinct CDR3 sequences, approximately 30% of which are singletons, and more than 15% rests with the top ten.

V and J are TRBV9 and TRBJ2-2; TRBD2 agrees at 7 bases. Specimen: blood. The receptor was derived from a woman at least 80 years old in good health. CDR3 residues: CASSVGSGGSNTGELFF. CDR3 nucleotide sequence: TGTGCCAGCAGCGTAGGTTCGGGGGGATCAAACACCGGGGAGCTGTTTTTT.